This section outlines one T cell receptor beta chain sequence together with its context. Trimming cost V 0 bases and J 6 bases, with 10 bases left between them. There are 14 residues in the CDR3. Germline V gene data show CDR1 as MNHNS and CDR2 as SASEGT. The data were obtained in a study of blood T cell repertoires in COVID-19. Study as a whole: Acute-phase and convalescent COVID-19 samples originated in the United States, Italy and Spain. Sources were T cells, B-cell-depleted T cells, or PBMCs; the material itself was cDNA or gDNA.

In the authors' methods: Amplification of reference gene primers provided the estimated nucleated cell counts. Sequenced by immunoSEQ multiplex PCR; TCRdb stores in-frame clones only, minus some. D and trimming come from the DNA, and the V and J calls and clone size come from that table. The table lists more than 25,000 clones, more than 70% of them singletons. This TCR was recovered from a woman in her 40s with active or convalescent COVID-19. This chain joins TRBV6-1 and TRBJ2-3, with D maybe TRBD2 (5 bases). Sequences were obtained from peripheral blood. The CDR3 protein is CASSEAPSRDTQYF. The CDR3 nucleotides are TGTGCCAGCAGTGAAGCACCTAGCCGGGATACGCAGTATTTT.